This TCR beta chain came from a study of blood T cell repertoires in COVID-19. Across the whole study: The United States, Italy and Spain were the sources of the acute and convalescent COVID-19 samples.

Individuals aged roughly 18 to 95 years were recruited from 24 US areas. Cohort allocation depended upon clinical history that participants reported. The CDR3 is made up of 13 amino acids. The V gene's germline CDR1 is SGHNT and CDR2 YENEEA. V lost 5 bases, J lost 5 bases, and 3 bases stayed unmatched. Under the authors' procedure: How many nucleated cells were present was estimated from reference gene primer amplification. TCRdb's copy holds only in-frame clones and misses some; the assay was immunoSEQ multiplex PCR. The V and J calls and the clone size are those of that table, but D and trimming were determined from the DNA. There are more than 110,000 clones in the sample; under 90% occur only once, and 1.6% lies in the top ten.

The sample taken for sequencing was PBMCs or T cells enriched from blood (not recorded which). The rearrangement joins TRBV11-3 to TRBJ2-1; 7 bases align to TRBD1. This receptor was obtained from a woman aged 18-29 years who had been exposed to COVID-19. The chain's CDR3 is CASSRDSDNEQFF. CDR3 DNA sequence: TGTGCCAGCAGCCGGGACAGCGACAATGAGCAGTTCTTC. Full variable domain (outside the CDR3, taken from reference TRBV11-3 and TRBJ2-1): EAGVVQSPRYKIIEKKQPVAFWCNPISGHNTLYWYLQNLGQGPELLIRYENEEAVDDSQLPKDRFSAERLKGVDSTLKIQPAELGDSAVYLCASSRDSDNEQFFGPGTRLTVL.